This TCR beta chain derives from a study of post-analysis software for immune sequencing data. Study-wide context: Included courses were relapsing-remitting and secondary progressive multiple sclerosis; progressive-relapsing multiple sclerosis was also included. Study results and caveats: TRBV5-6, TRBV5-1 and TRBV20-1 were among roughly five TRBV segments more frequent in patients than controls.

Germline V gene data show CDR1 as SEHNR and CDR2 as FQNEAQ (reference sequence). This CDR3 is 13 amino acids long. Between the trimmed V and J ends, which lost 1 base and 11 bases, there was a span of 12 bases. As for this clonotype: Its matching antigen is unknown.

Unique molecular identifiers were built into the TCR beta cDNA libraries. Once roughly 1 to 10 million T cells were used, about half a million cDNA molecules resulted. TCRdb re-called the PCR reads through MiXCR, storing one row per CDR3 protein. The repertoire holds more than 500,000 distinct CDR3 sequences, with about a third as singletons. The chain has TRBV7-9 and TRBJ2-4; no firm D call. What was sequenced was blood. The sequence derives from a girl aged 2-17 years with multiple sclerosis. CDR3 nucleotides: TGTGCCAGCAGCTTAGGCGAAAGCGTACTTCAGTACTTC. Translation: CASSLGESVLQYF.